Following are 23 T cell receptor beta chains from one sample sequenced in a study of CD8 T cells in ankylosing spondylitis. TCRdb recomputed calls from the 5' RACE reads with MiXCR, one row per CDR3 protein. The data contain 250,000 to 400,000 distinct CDR3 sequences, roughly 12% of them seen just once; the ten biggest clones take up more than 7%. Sequencing used blood, either unsorted or a sorted T cell fraction (not recorded which). All receptors derive from a female donor with ankylosing spondylitis or in good health (not recorded which).

This clonotype was seen many times. The V and J genes are TRBV20-1 and TRBJ2-7, with 7 bases identical to TRBD2. V gave up 5 bases and J gave up 6 bases; unmatched junction bases: 7. This CDR3 comprises 12 residues. Germline assignment: CDR1 DFQATT and CDR2 SNEGSKA (reference sequence). This CDR3 reads CSALPGGVEQYF. The CDR3 nucleotides are TGCAGTGCTCTCCCGGGAGGAGTCGAGCAGTACTTC.

This clonotype appeared a few times. V and J are TRBV7-2 and TRBJ1-2; D is ambiguous. Per germline, CDR1 SGHTA and CDR2 FQGNSA. Trimming took off 0 bases at V and 4 bases at J, with 9 bases between the two ends. This CDR3 region has 14 residues. CDR3 sequence reads: CASSLAQDGYGYTF. In nucleotides, the CDR3 is TGTGCCAGCAGCTTAGCGCAGGACGGCTATGGCTACACCTTC.

This rearrangement joins TRBV27 to TRBJ2-5, with 7 positions matching TRBD2. Germline loops: CDR1 MNHEY, CDR2 SMNVEV (reference sequence). The CDR3 is 15 residues long. The junction had 12 bases not matched to a gene; V was cut back by 4 bases and J by 7 bases. This CDR3 is CASSYRGEIGPTQYF. The CDR3 nucleotides read TGTGCCAGCAGTTACCGGGGGGAGATAGGTCCGACCCAGTACTTC.

This clonotype has ten or more counts. The chain recombines TRBV7-6 with TRBJ2-1; D is possibly TRBD2 (7 bases). Germline V gene data show CDR1 as SGHVS and CDR2 as FNYEAQ. The CDR3 is 16 amino acids. Trimming took 2 bases from V and 3 from J, leaving 14 bases between them. The CDR3 loop is CASSLLGGAYYNEQFF. The DNA of the CDR3 is TGTGCCAGCAGCTTACTGGGGGGGGCCTACTACAATGAGCAGTTCTTC.

Worth noting for this clonotype: A read error is possible here, since a much larger clone lies one base away. The CDR3 carries no conserved terminal phenylalanine or tryptophan, so it likely arises from a read error. V usage is TRBV20-1 and J usage is TRBJ1-6; D uncertain. Trimming cost V 6 bases and J 10 bases, with 10 bases left between them. The CDR3 is 11 amino acids. Germline values: CDR1 DFQATT, CDR2 SNEGSKA (reference sequence). CDR3 nucleotides: TGCAGTGCAGGGTCGGGCTCACCCCTCCACTGT. Amino acids: CSAGSGSPLHC.

Points on this clonotype: The final CDR3 position lacks the conserved phenylalanine or tryptophan, pointing to a likely read error. J is TRBJ2-1 and V is TRBV27; D is uncertain. The CDR3 contains 13 residues. The germline gives CDR1 MNHEY, CDR2 SMNVEV (reference sequence). Trimming took 2 bases from V and 1 from J, leaving 3 bases between them. The CDR3 reads CASSLGSYNEQFL. The CDR3 DNA sequence: TGTGCCAGCAGTTTAGGGTCCTACAATGAGCAGTTCTTA.

This clonotype came up a few times. The chain joins TRBV20-1 to TRBJ2-1; D is unclear. The CDR3 is 12 residues long. Between the trimmed V and J ends, which lost 0 bases and 10 bases, there was a span of 10 bases. CDR1 DFQATT and CDR2 SNEGSKA come from the germline V gene (reference sequence). The CDR3 sequence is CSARDPRKEQFF. In DNA form, the CDR3 reads TGCAGTGCTAGAGATCCTCGGAAGGAGCAGTTCTTC.

In its sample, this clonotype was seen many times. The chain recombines TRBV4-3 with TRBJ2-1; D is ambiguous. Trimming removed 1 base from V and 6 bases from J, with 10 bases in between. This CDR3 comprises 14 residues. From germline, CDR1 is LGHNA and CDR2 YSLEER. The CDR3: CASSQGAGPNEQFF. CDR3 DNA: TGCGCCAGCAGCCAAGGTGCAGGCCCCAATGAGCAGTTCTTC.

This clonotype was recorded at least ten times. The V call is TRBV20-1, the J call TRBJ2-1; D assignment may be TRBD1 or TRBD2 (7 bases each). CDR1 is DFQATT, CDR2 SNEGSKA, per germline (reference sequence). This CDR3 region has 15 residues. V lost 4 bases to trimming and J lost 6 bases, with 19 bases between them. The CDR3: CSAKLPGGGVNEQFF. The CDR3 DNA is TGCAGTGCTAAACTCCCAGGGGGGGGAGTCAATGAGCAGTTCTTC.

This clonotype came up many times. This sequence joins TRBV6-1 and TRBJ1-5, with 11 nucleotides matching TRBD1. CDR1 and CDR2 (germline): MNHNS, SASEGT. J gave up 4 bases and V 6 bases, and 5 bases lay outside the gene matches. The CDR3 extends over 15 amino acids. The CDR3 nucleotides read TGTGCCAGCAGCATGGACAGGGGGCTTAATCAGCCCCAGCATTTT. Protein sequence: CASSMDRGLNQPQHF.

This clonotype was counted once. A much bigger clone sits one base away, suggesting this may be a read error. The chain is built from TRBV3-1 and TRBJ1-1; D is unclear. Per the germline V gene, CDR1 is LGHDT and CDR2 is YNNKEL (reference sequence). The CDR3 is 15 residues long. Trimming took 1 base from V and 6 from J, leaving 15 bases between them. The CDR3 nucleotides are TGTGCCAGCAGCCAAGGCAGTCTGCTAGGCTCTGAAGCTTTCTTT. It is translated as CASSQGSLLGSEAFF. The entire variable domain, with the rest obtained from reference TRBV3-1 and TRBJ1-1, is as follows: DTAVSQTPKYLVTQMGNDKSIKCEQNLGHDTMYWYKQDSKKFLKIMFSYNNKELIINETVPNRFSPKSPDKAHLNLHINSLELGDSAVYFCASSQGSLLGSEAFFGQGTRLTVV.

This clonotype was seen repeatedly, ten times or more. The V gene is TRBV5-1, the J gene TRBJ2-2, with 7 nucleotides matching TRBD1. Germline V lookup: CDR1 SGHRS, CDR2 YFSETQ. J was trimmed by 6 bases and V by 2 bases; bases with no gene match: 4. This CDR3 is built from 14 residues. CDR3 DNA sequence: TGCGCCAGCAGCTTCGAGGGGGCCCCCGGGGAGCTGTTTTTT. It is translated as CASSFEGAPGELFF. Full variable domain (missing parts from reference TRBV5-1 and TRBJ2-2): KAGVTQTPRYLIKTRGQQVTLSCSPISGHRSVSWYQQTPGQGLQFLFEYFSETQRNKGNFPGRFSGRQFSNSRSEMNVSTLELGDSALYLCASSFEGAPGELFFGEGSRLTVL.

This clonotype has ten or more counts. The chain has TRBV25-1 and TRBJ2-2, with D perhaps TRBD1 (6 bases). Germline lookup yields CDR1 MGHDK and CDR2 SYGVNS. The CDR3 runs 16 residues. Trimming cost V 7 bases and J 1 base, with 16 bases left between them. The CDR3 region is CASTPQGLMNTGELFF. The CDR3 coding sequence is TGTGCCAGCACTCCCCAGGGGCTCATGAACACCGGGGAGCTGTTTTTT.

This clonotype occurred many times. The chain links TRBV7-6 to TRBJ1-6, with unresolved D. This CDR3 spans 13 amino acids. Germline assignment: CDR1 SGHVS and CDR2 FNYEAQ. Trimming left V 2 bases short and J 9 bases short, with 8 bases between. The CDR3 region has the DNA TGTGCCAGCAGCTTATCAGGCTCTTCACCCCTCCACTTT. This sequence encodes CASSLSGSSPLHF.

This clonotype was counted many times. This rearrangement joins TRBV20-1 to TRBJ2-7, with 8 nucleotides matching TRBD1. CDR3 length: 13 amino acids. The V gene end was trimmed by 3 bases and the J gene end by 7 bases; junction bases not matched to a gene: 8. Germline-derived CDR1 and CDR2 are DFQATT and SNEGSKA (reference sequence). CDR3 DNA sequence: TGCAGTGCTAGGTACCAGGGGGCTTGGGAGCAGTACTTC. Translation gives CSARYQGAWEQYF.

This chain connects TRBV12-3 or TRBV12-4 to TRBJ2-2; D gene uncertain. V was clipped by 1 base and J by 4 bases, with 7 bases between them. CDR3 length: 14 amino acids. CDR3: CASSLEAATGELFF. CDR3 bases: TGTGCCAGCAGTTTAGAGGCAGCCACCGGGGAGCTGTTTTTT.

Only a few counts were recorded for this clonotype. The chain recombines TRBV5-1 with TRBJ2-3, with TRBD2 matching 8 bases. This CDR3 region has 15 residues. V shed 5 bases, J shed 2 bases, and the junction held 7 bases outside the gene matches. The germline V gene has CDR1 SGHRS and CDR2 YFSETQ. CDR3 loop: CASRTLGLATDTQYF. CDR3 DNA sequence: TGCGCCAGCAGAACCCTAGGACTAGCCACAGATACGCAGTATTTT.

This clonotype has a handful of counts. The chain has TRBV30 and TRBJ1-4, with D perhaps matching TRBD1 (6 bases). Germline V CDR1 and CDR2: GTSNPN, SVGIG (reference sequence). V was cut by 0 bases and J by 5 bases, with 13 bases left in between. The CDR3 loop spans 15 amino acids. CDR3 sequence reads: CAWSVRNRVNEKLFF. The CDR3 nucleotides read TGTGCCTGGAGTGTAAGGAACAGGGTCAATGAAAAACTGTTTTTT.

This clonotype was detected ten times or more. The chain combines TRBV6-2 or TRBV6-3 with TRBJ2-4, with TRBD1 matching over 9 bases. The V gene end was trimmed by 7 bases and the J gene end by 3 bases; junction bases not matched to a gene: 16. The germline V gene has CDR1 MNHEY and CDR2 SVGEGT. There are 18 residues in the CDR3. CDR3 sequence: CASTLTPGQGFIKNIQYF. The CDR3 DNA reads TGTGCCAGCACCCTTACACCGGGACAGGGATTTATCAAAAACATTCAGTACTTC.

This chain links TRBV30 with TRBJ1-2; D possibly corresponds to TRBD1 (6 bases). The CDR3 runs to 11 residues. CDR1 GTSNPN and CDR2 SVGIG come from the germline V gene (reference sequence). V was shortened by 3 bases and J by 6 bases, with 8 bases between the two germline ends. The CDR3 is CAWRQGDGYTF. The CDR3 DNA sequence: TGTGCCTGGAGACAGGGCGATGGCTACACCTTC.

This clonotype was counted at least ten times. This chain joins TRBV10-1 and TRBJ2-2, with unresolved D. Germline V lookup: CDR1 WNHNN, CDR2 SYGVQD (reference sequence). Trimming took off 3 bases at V and 1 base at J, with 9 bases between the two ends. This CDR3 comprises 15 residues. As DNA, the CDR3 is TGCGCCAGCAGTGACTCGGCAGGGAACACCGGGGAGCTGTTTTTT. Protein sequence: CASSDSAGNTGELFF.

Many counts were recorded for this clonotype. The chain links TRBV20-1 to TRBJ1-5; no firm D call. V shed 3 bases and J shed 6 bases, with 12 bases lying between them. This CDR3 has 13 amino acids. Looked up from germline, CDR1 is DFQATT and CDR2 is SNEGSKA (reference sequence). CDR3 region: CSASSATGQPQHF. As DNA, the CDR3 is TGCAGTGCTAGTTCGGCCACGGGTCAGCCCCAGCATTTT.

The rearrangement joins TRBV2 to TRBJ2-3; D remains unclear. Trimming stripped 3 bases from V and 0 bases from J, with 10 bases between. CDR1 and CDR2 (germline): SNHLY, FYNNEI. The CDR3 extends over 15 amino acids. The CDR3 bases are TGTGCCAGCAGTGACGGGTCCCACAGCACAGATACGCAGTATTTT. It codes for CASSDGSHSTDTQYF.